These 32 T cell receptor beta chains share one sample of origin, sequenced in a study of blood T cell repertoires in COVID-19. The method was immunoSEQ multiplex PCR; TCRdb's version includes in-frame clones alone and lacks a portion of them. The sample consists of 150,000 to 200,000 clones, 65% to 85% of them appearing once. The sequenced sample consisted of peripheral blood. These receptors came from a man in his 60s with active or convalescent COVID-19.

The chain uses TRBV9 and TRBJ2-3, with 8 bases lining up with TRBD2. V lost 0 bases, J lost 3 bases, and 3 bases stayed unmatched. Germline loops: CDR1 SGDLS, CDR2 YYNGEE. This CDR3 is 15 amino acids long. CDR3 amino acids: CASSVEGTSTDTQYF. The CDR3 DNA sequence: TGTGCCAGCAGCGTAGAAGGGACTAGTACAGATACGCAGTATTTT.

The chain employs TRBV11-2 and TRBJ1-1; D might be TRBD1 (5 bases). The CDR3 runs 15 residues. CDR1 SGHAT and CDR2 FQNNGV come from the germline V gene. With 2 bases removed from V and 4 bases from J, the gap between germline ends came to 14 bases. The CDR3 region has the DNA TGTGCCAGCAGCTTACTCCCCCGGGGGGGCACTGAAGCTTTCTTT. This encodes CASSLLPRGGTEAFF.

This rearrangement joins TRBV19 to TRBJ1-6; 10 bases are shared with TRBD1. Germline lookup yields CDR1 LNHDA and CDR2 SQIVND (reference sequence). J was trimmed by 6 bases and V by 7 bases; bases with no gene match: 3. The CDR3 is made up of 14 amino acids. The DNA for the CDR3 is TGTGCCAGTACGGACAGGGGGGCTAATTCACCCCTCCACTTT. It encodes CASTDRGANSPLHF.

V is TRBV5-1 and J is TRBJ2-1, with 10 positions matching TRBD2. Germline trimming cut 4 bases from V and 6 bases from J; bases unmatched to any gene: 10. The length of the CDR3 is 16 residues. Germline values: CDR1 SGHRS, CDR2 YFSETQ. DNA for the CDR3: TGCGCCAGCAGCCCGAGTCCTAGCGGGAGCCCCAATGAGCAGTTCTTC. Translated, it gives CASSPSPSGSPNEQFF.

This chain connects TRBV2 to TRBJ2-7, with D perhaps TRBD2 (6 bases). The length of the CDR3 is 14 residues. The ends were cut back, 8 bases at V and 4 bases at J, with 18 bases in the middle. Per the germline V gene, CDR1 is SNHLY and CDR2 is FYNNEI. The CDR3, as DNA: TGTGCCAGCGGTGGTGGGACGGGGGAATACGAGCAGTACTTC. It is translated as CASGGGTGEYEQYF.

The CDR3 region is CASTGQAVRGNQPQHF. The CDR3 DNA reads as TGTGCCAGCACCGGACAGGCGGTCAGGGGCAATCAGCCCCAGCATTTT. The J gene is TRBJ1-5, the V gene TRBV2; 7 bases agree with TRBD1. There are 16 residues in the CDR3. Germline trimming cut 7 bases from V and 2 bases from J; bases unmatched to any gene: 11. The V gene's germline CDR1 is SNHLY and CDR2 FYNNEI.

The genes are TRBV5-3 and TRBJ2-5; D not resolved. TRBV5-3 is identified as an open reading frame with a role that is uncertain. Deletions cut 4 bases from V and 5 bases from J, with 12 bases between. The CDR3 covers 13 residues. The CDR3 nucleotides read TGTGCCAGAAGCATCACTCGCGGCGAGACCCAGTACTTC. Protein: CARSITRGETQYF.

The V gene is TRBV27, the J gene TRBJ2-3; 9 bases match TRBD1. The junction had 7 bases not matched to a gene; V was cut back by 3 bases and J by 6 bases. The CDR3 is 15 amino acids. Per the germline V gene, CDR1 is MNHEY and CDR2 is SMNVEV (reference sequence). Written as DNA, the CDR3 is TGTGCCAGCAGTTTCATACAGGGGGCAGCGGATACGCAGTATTTT. This encodes CASSFIQGAADTQYF.

This clone appeared a single time. CDR3 DNA: TGTGCCAGCAGTGAAATACGGAATCAGCCCCAGCATTTT. Translation: CASSEIRNQPQHF. V is TRBV2 and J is TRBJ1-5, with D unclear. Germline CDR1 reads SNHLY; CDR2 reads FYNNEI. V dropped 2 bases and J dropped 4 bases, with 6 bases sitting between them. The CDR3 contains 13 residues.

This clone has just a few counts. The chain employs TRBV5-1 and TRBJ1-2; 8 positions agree with TRBD1. The trim removed 4 bases at V and 8 bases at J, leaving 10 bases unmatched. The length of the CDR3 is 14 residues. CDR1 is SGHRS, CDR2 YFSETQ, per germline. The CDR3 here is CASSPTDRGEGYTF. DNA of the CDR3: TGCGCCAGCAGCCCCACCGACAGGGGAGAAGGCTACACCTTC.

The rearrangement links TRBV6-2 or TRBV6-3 to TRBJ2-7; 8 bases line up with TRBD2. There are 15 residues in the CDR3. Germline CDR1 MNHEY, CDR2 SVGEGT. The V gene end was trimmed by 6 bases and the J gene end by 4 bases; junction bases not matched to a gene: 11. DNA for the CDR3: TGTGCCAGCAGACCTACTGGACTAGCTGGGTACGAGCAGTACTTC. Translation: CASRPTGLAGYEQYF.

V gene TRBV13 combines with J gene TRBJ2-7; D remains unclear. Trimming stripped 5 bases from V and 6 bases from J, with 14 bases between. The length of the CDR3 is 13 residues. The germline V gene encodes CDR1 PRHDT and CDR2 FYEKMQ (reference sequence). The CDR3 region is CASSATTAREQYF. DNA of the CDR3: TGTGCCAGCAGCGCCACTACGGCCCGCGAGCAGTACTTC.

The CDR3 here is CASSLSGGGETQYF. CDR3 sequence (DNA): TGTGCCAGCAGTTTAAGCGGGGGCGGGGAGACCCAGTACTTC. The chain has TRBV28 and TRBJ2-5; 8 bases agree with TRBD2. This CDR3 comprises 14 residues. CDR1 is MDHEN, CDR2 SYDVKM, per germline. The V gene end was trimmed by 2 bases and the J gene end by 5 bases; junction bases not matched to a gene: 4.

This chain joins TRBV5-4 and TRBJ2-3; 12 nucleotides agree with TRBD2. CDR3 length: 14 residues. The germline V gene encodes CDR1 SGHNT and CDR2 YYREEE (reference sequence). Germline trimming cut 10 bases from V and 0 bases from J; bases unmatched to any gene: 3. CDR3 in amino acids: CAAGLAGSTDTQYF. CDR3 nucleotides: TGTGCCGCCGGACTAGCGGGAAGCACAGATACGCAGTATTTT.

V and J are TRBV10-3 and TRBJ1-4, with 8 bases aligning to TRBD1. With V trimmed by 6 bases and J by 7 bases, 4 bases remained unmatched. CDR3 length: 13 amino acids. From germline, CDR1 is ENHRY and CDR2 SYGVKD. The DNA for the CDR3 is TGTGCCATCAGCAAAACAGGGGGTGAAAAACTGTTTTTT. Protein product: CAISKTGGEKLFF.

J is TRBJ2-3 and V is TRBV28, with 8 bases that match TRBD2. This CDR3 contains 16 residues. V shed 2 bases, J shed 2 bases, and the junction held 6 bases outside the gene matches. In germline, CDR1 is MDHEN, CDR2 SYDVKM. In DNA, the CDR3 is TGTGCCAGCAGTTTACAGTTTAGCGGGATCACAGATACGCAGTATTTT. As protein: CASSLQFSGITDTQYF.

This chain joins TRBV23-1 and TRBJ2-7, with D possibly being TRBD2 (7 bases). TRBV23-1 is filed as an ORF, its function uncertain. The CDR3 extends over 14 amino acids. Between the trimmed V and J ends, which lost 4 bases and 5 bases, there was a span of 15 bases. For the CDR3, the DNA is TGCGCCAGCAGTCGGGGGCAGGGGAGGGACGAGCAGTACTTC. Its translation: CASSRGQGRDEQYF.

The chain uses TRBV15 and TRBJ2-5; TRBD2 might be the D (6 bases). The germline V and J ends were trimmed by 5 bases and 5 bases, with 24 bases remaining between them. The CDR3 has 17 amino acids. The germline V gene has CDR1 LNHNV and CDR2 YYDKDF (reference sequence). The CDR3 nucleotides are TGTGCCACCAGCCTAGGGCGAGGTCAGGCGGGGAGTGAGACCCAGTACTTC. Its translation is CATSLGRGQAGSETQYF.

CDR3 amino acids: CASSVEAGYSGNTIYF. The CDR3 DNA sequence: TGTGCCAGCAGCGTAGAGGCAGGGTACTCTGGAAACACCATATATTTT. V is TRBV9 and J is TRBJ1-3; D may be TRBD1 (5 bases). The V end lost 0 bases, the J end lost 0 bases, and 10 bases lay between the germline ends. In germline, CDR1 is SGDLS, CDR2 YYNGEE. This CDR3 is 16 amino acids long.

V is TRBV2 and J is TRBJ2-1, with 8 bases lining up with TRBD1. Germline V gene lookup returns CDR1 SNHLY and CDR2 FYNNEI. The CDR3 contains 14 residues. Unmatched junction bases numbered 5, after V lost 3 bases and J lost 7 bases. The CDR3 region has the DNA TGTGCCAGCAGTGACCGGACAGGGAATAATGAGCAGTTCTTC. Its protein product is CASSDRTGNNEQFF.

This chain connects TRBV10-3 to TRBJ1-1; the D is unclear. Germline V gene lookup returns CDR1 ENHRY and CDR2 SYGVKD. V was pared by 2 bases and J by 1 base, with 5 bases between. This CDR3 comprises 13 residues. The CDR3 DNA reads as TGTGCCATCAGTGAGGGCAGGAACACTGAAGCTTTCTTT. Translated: CAISEGRNTEAFF.

This chain joins TRBV6-1 and TRBJ2-7; 13 nucleotides align to TRBD2. The CDR3 is made up of 16 amino acids. The germline V gene has CDR1 MNHNS and CDR2 SASEGT. With 4 bases clipped from V and 4 bases from J, the junction kept 7 bases outside the gene matches. The DNA for the CDR3 is TGTGCCAGCAGTGGGACTGGACTAGCGGGAGTGTACGAGCAGTACTTC. It codes for CASSGTGLAGVYEQYF.

The chain uses TRBV5-1 and TRBJ2-7, with a tentative D call TRBD2 (5 bases). V lost 4 bases and J lost 0, with 14 bases in between. The CDR3 consists of 15 residues. The germline CDR1 and CDR2 sequences are SGHRS and YFSETQ. The CDR3 DNA reads as TGCGCCAGCAGCCTCGGAGCGGTACGCTCCTACGAGCAGTACTTC. Encoded protein: CASSLGAVRSYEQYF.

This CDR3 is CASSASGGRNEQFF. For the CDR3, the DNA is TGTGCCAGCAGCGCTAGCGGGGGAAGGAATGAGCAGTTCTTC. The chain recombines TRBV5-4 with TRBJ2-1, with 10 bases fitting TRBD2. CDR3 length: 14 residues. Trimming removed 4 bases from V and 7 bases from J; junction bases left unmatched: 5. CDR1 and CDR2 from the germline V gene are SGHNT and YYREEE (reference sequence).

The J gene is TRBJ2-7, the V gene TRBV9; maybe TRBD1 (6 bases). Trimming removed 4 bases at V and 0 bases at J, with 11 bases between. The CDR3 runs 14 residues. Germline CDR1 and CDR2: SGDLS and YYNGEE. This CDR3 is CASSNQGSSYEQYF. The CDR3, as DNA: TGTGCCAGCAGCAACCAGGGGTCCTCCTACGAGCAGTACTTC.

The chain combines TRBV6-1 with TRBJ1-5, with D uncertain. Germline CDR1 MNHNS, CDR2 SASEGT. This CDR3 comprises 16 residues. V was trimmed by 3 bases and J by 0 bases, leaving 12 bases between them. The CDR3 protein is CASSDLPGNSNQPQHF. CDR3 bases: TGTGCCAGCAGTGATCTTCCGGGGAATAGCAATCAGCCCCAGCATTTT.

V usage is TRBV19 and J usage is TRBJ1-4; perhaps TRBD1 as D (6 bases). The germline V gene encodes CDR1 LNHDA and CDR2 SQIVND (reference sequence). The CDR3 runs to 16 residues. The V gene lost 4 bases and the J gene lost 0 bases, with 12 bases spanning the gap. CDR3 residues: CASSNGQSATNEKLFF. The CDR3 nucleotides are TGTGCCAGTAGTAACGGACAGTCTGCAACTAATGAAAAACTGTTTTTT.

The chain uses TRBV3-1 (or the pseudogene TRBV3-2) and TRBJ1-5; D gene uncertain. This CDR3 comprises 13 residues. Germline CDR1 and CDR2: LGHDT and YNNKEL (reference sequence). The germline V and J ends were trimmed by 4 bases and 0 bases, with 4 bases remaining between them. The CDR3 DNA follows: TGTGCCAGCAGCCTAAATAGCAATCAGCCCCAGCATTTT. This translates into CASSLNSNQPQHF.

There are a few counts of this clone. Other DNA sequences in this sample translate to the same CDR3. The chain links TRBV5-1 to TRBJ2-7; maybe TRBD1 (6 bases). CDR3 size: 13 residues. The V and J ends lost 4 bases and 2 bases respectively, with 10 bases between them. CDR1 and CDR2 (germline): SGHRS, YFSETQ. The DNA for the CDR3 is TGCGCCAGCAGCGTGGGACAAGCCTACGAGCAGTACTTC. Amino acids: CASSVGQAYEQYF.

V usage is TRBV19 and J usage is TRBJ2-5, with 7 bases fitting TRBD2. The CDR3 has 15 amino acids. The V gene's germline CDR1 is LNHDA and CDR2 SQIVND (reference sequence). V shed 7 bases and J 4 bases; nucleotides not matched to a gene: 12. The CDR3 sequence: CASTGTFPSGETQYF. In DNA, the CDR3 is TGTGCCAGTACCGGGACTTTTCCTAGCGGAGAGACCCAGTACTTC. The full variable domain, rest sourced from reference TRBV19 and TRBJ2-5, is DGGITQSPKYLFRKEGQNVTLSCEQNLNHDAMYWYRQDPGQGLRLIYYSQIVNDFQKGDIAEGYSVSREKKESFPLTVTSAQKNPTAFYLCASTGTFPSGETQYFGPGTRLLVL.

The chain couples TRBV3-1 (or the pseudogene TRBV3-2) to TRBJ1-2; D not certain. V dropped 0 bases and J dropped 4 bases, with 6 bases sitting between them. Germline V gene sequence: CDR1 LGHDT, CDR2 YNNKEL (reference sequence). The CDR3 is 13 residues long. CDR3 region: CASSQEQVYGYTF. CDR3 bases: TGTGCCAGCAGCCAAGAGCAGGTCTATGGCTACACCTTC.

The J gene is TRBJ1-5, the V gene TRBV3-1 (or the pseudogene TRBV3-2); 11 bases match TRBD1. Germline V gene sequence: CDR1 LGHDT, CDR2 YNNKEL (reference sequence). V shed 3 bases and J 6 bases; nucleotides not matched to a gene: 1. This CDR3 comprises 14 residues. CDR3 region: CASSHGTGGQPQHF. DNA of the CDR3: TGTGCCAGCAGCCACGGGACAGGGGGTCAGCCCCAGCATTTT.